The present T cell receptor beta chain was sequenced within a study of OX40 agonist ivuxolimab in advanced cancers. Study background: Patients achieving partial responses numbered three: one hepatocellular carcinoma case and two cutaneous melanoma cases. Findings and caveats of the study: More expanded clones were seen, on average, in CD8+ T cells than in CD4+.

Assay: immunoSEQ multiplex PCR; the TCRdb copy retains only in-frame clones and omits some. The table lists 25,000 to 30,000 clones, around 90% of them singletons. Comment on this clone: Its antigen remains unknown.

CDR1 and CDR2 from the germline V gene are PRHDT and FYEKMQ (reference sequence). Trimming took 4 bases from V and 9 from J; bases not matched to a gene: 5. The CDR3 contains 14 residues. The input for sequencing was CD4+ or CD8+ T cells sorted from blood, taken in a trial of the OX40 agonist ivuxolimab. The receptor's source is an adult with an advanced solid tumor such as melanoma, head and neck, liver or kidney cancer. V is TRBV13 and J is TRBJ2-4; 11 nucleotides line up with TRBD1. CDR3 coding DNA: TGTGCCAGCAGCTACGGACAGGGGGCGATCATTCAGTACTTC. It is translated as CASSYGQGAIIQYF.